The present T cell receptor beta chain was sequenced within a study of T cells in Graves' hyperthyroidism and ophthalmopathy (dated by TCRdb to the late 2010s). For the study in its entirety: Peripheral blood was collected at initial diagnosis, before any treatment. A discovery cohort of roughly 100 patients, about 44 with Graves' ophthalmopathy and about 58 with stable Graves' hyperthyroidism, was used to find distinguishing TCR V-J signatures. An independent validation cohort of around 19 hyperthyroidism patients and roughly 16 patients who later progressed to ophthalmopathy tested prospective prediction of ophthalmopathy. For training and testing, the approximately 92 patients in the discovery cohort were randomly divided in a 7:3 ratio. In several Graves' hyperthyroidism patients, the study also compared T-cell repertoires from thyroid tissue with T-cell repertoires from blood. After blood sampling, hyperthyroidism patients were treated with methimazole at a starting dose of 30 mg daily, and ophthalmopathy patients were treated with high-dose intravenous methylprednisolone. The paper reports TCR Vbeta CDR3 sequencing of over 120 peripheral blood samples: approximately 41 ophthalmopathy, roughly 80 hyperthyroidism and approximately 17 progressor patients.

Its CDR3 holds 14 amino acids, cysteine through phenylalanine. Left in the record is the CDR3 DNA by itself, 42 bases read in frame from the first base. CDR1 SGHAT and CDR2 FQNNGV are derived from the germline V gene. V is clipped by 6 bases and J by 6 bases, and the sequence between their germline boundaries is 15 bases long. Study-level results and caveats: Sample size was not statistically predetermined, and blinding of investigators to group allocation was not performed. In validation, the model predicted progression to ophthalmopathy with roughly 70% sensitivity and approximately 74% specificity, a median of approximately 6.5 months before onset. A model built on a 13 V-J signature distinguished ophthalmopathy from stable hyperthyroidism, reaching about 88% sensitivity and around 81% specificity in cross-validation and 80%/75% in testing. Blood samples also contained most of the expanded thyroid clonotypes (frequency above 0.001), which suggests that blood repertoires may reflect thyroid immune responses.

The table lists this clonotype with many counts. The clone's antigen remains unknown. No much larger clone exists at a distance of one base, and base qualities are not known. The TCR beta CDR3 regions were amplified from RNA transcripts. The TCR CDR3 was subjected to a first round of RT-PCR using the HTBI primer set and the Qiagen OneStep RT-PCR kit. The libraries were constructed in a second round of multiplex PCR and then size-selected and purified. Sequencing of the libraries was done on an Illumina HiSeq2000 using paired-end 100 bp reads. On the study's bioinformatics: SOAPnuke was used to process the raw data, throwing out any read that contained adapters or uncalled bases, had a mean Phred below 15, or lacked an exact constant-primer or identifier match. COPE v1.2.5 was used to merge high-quality paired reads, and clonotypes were defined as unique nucleotide sequences. MiTCR v1.1 was used to align the clonotypes against IMGT TRBV, TRBD and TRBJ reference segments. The analysis included only V-J combinations with a frequency above 0.0001, which together covered roughly 99% of the repertoires. The TCS score was defined as F50 (clonal expansion) divided by E x V (chaos), with BLOSUM62-based TCRdist calculated between CDR3 peptides within each V-J. Welch's t-statistics and random forest reduced 514 V-J features to some 14, which were used in a naive Bayes classifier (R e1071). TCRdb took the public reads, trimmed them with fastp at Q25, ran MiXCR for clone calling and kept in-frame beta chains. Each record represents a unique CDR3 protein, reported with the most common genes and DNA among its rows. TCRdb, not the original authors, processed these V and J calls. Within this sample are about 380,000 distinct CDR3 sequences, with 14% of them counted one time only. Around a fifth of the sample is held by the ten biggest clonotypes.

Ophthalmopathy patients had moderately to severely active disease, with a Clinical Activity Score of 3 or more, a NOSPECS grade of 4 or more, and a disease duration of less than 3 months. Patients with uncontrolled infections, other autoimmune diseases, pregnancy or lactation were excluded. Clinical symptoms, serum thyroxine and TRAb, thyroid ultrasound, and orbital computed tomography formed the basis for the diagnoses. PBMCs were isolated from around 10 ml of fresh peripheral blood by Ficoll-Paque density gradient centrifugation. Total RNA was extracted using Trizol reagent, and RNA quality was assessed on an Agilent 2100 Bioanalyzer.

The clonotype originates from a woman between 25 and 40 years old with Graves' ophthalmopathy. Sequencing was done on a sample of blood. The chain was built from TRBV11-2 and TRBJ2-1, with TRBD1 as a weak D call on 6 bases. The nucleotide sequence reads TGTGCCAGCAGATCACCCCAGGGGTCCAATGAGCAGTTCTTC. It translates as CASRSPQGSNEQFF.